This T cell receptor beta chain was documented in a study of T-cell memory formation after mild COVID-19. The wider study: Across donors, TCR clusters were largely donor specific.

Study-wide points: Clones that contracted from day 15 to 85 had balanced CD4/CD8; later expanders were CD4+ biased. The authors did not confirm SARS-CoV-2 specificity of second-wave clones peaking day 37.

The CDR3 extends over 11 amino acids. Trimming pared 7 bases from V and 6 bases from J, leaving 6 bases between. Germline V gives CDR1 MNHEY, CDR2 SVGEGT. With regard to this clonotype: Its antigen is undetermined.

Using constant-segment primers, 5'RACE produced TCR alpha and TCR beta cDNA libraries carrying sample barcodes and UMIs. TCRdb independently ran MiXCR on the 5' RACE reads; one entry per CDR3 protein. The sample contains fewer than 400,000 distinct CDR3 sequences, about 17% of which appear only once. This rearrangement joins TRBV6-2 or TRBV6-3 to TRBJ2-2, with no clear D. This clonotype was sampled from a man aged 18-30 years who had mild COVID-19 (a few samples of this study predate the infection). Cell type and time point are not known. Sequencing was performed on PBMCs or a T cell subset sorted from them (not recorded which). This CDR3 reads CASTTAGELFF. CDR3 coding DNA: TGTGCCAGCACAACCGCCGGGGAGCTGTTTTTT.